This T cell receptor (beta chain) was found in a study of a mutant IDH1 vaccine in newly diagnosed glioma. The wider study: Sex distribution of treated patients was approximately 60% male and roughly 40% female; mean age was around 40 years. Patients were pretreated with radiotherapy, temozolomide, or both, mostly both. Visit V12 was at week 35; visit V13 was at week 47.

Turning to this clone: The antigen is undetermined.

V lost 0 bases and J 7 bases, leaving 3 bases between the germline ends. The CDR3 is 10 amino acids. Germline-derived CDR1 and CDR2 are DFQATT and SNEGSKA (reference sequence). Repertoires were generated with immunoSEQ multiplex PCR, while TCRdb's copy carries only in-frame clones and drops some. The top ten clones hold over 4.5% of a sample with about 50,000 clones, about three quarters of them seen once. Time point denoted: week 47, end of study. Alongside topical imiquimod, each dose of vaccine comprised 300 ug of mutant IDH1 20-mer peptide. Newly diagnosed WHO grade 3 or 4 IDH1-mutant, ATRX-lost astrocytomas were identified in the donors.

The sequencing used PBMCs, collected from a glioma patient whose treatment included an IDH1 peptide vaccine. The origin of this receptor is a woman in her thirties or forties with glioma. Some clones in this sample may be carry-over from other donors' samples. V and J are TRBV20-1 and TRBJ1-2; D uncertain. CDR3 sequence: CSARDGGYTF. Here the CDR3 DNA reads TGCAGTGCTAGAGATGGTGGCTACACCTTC.